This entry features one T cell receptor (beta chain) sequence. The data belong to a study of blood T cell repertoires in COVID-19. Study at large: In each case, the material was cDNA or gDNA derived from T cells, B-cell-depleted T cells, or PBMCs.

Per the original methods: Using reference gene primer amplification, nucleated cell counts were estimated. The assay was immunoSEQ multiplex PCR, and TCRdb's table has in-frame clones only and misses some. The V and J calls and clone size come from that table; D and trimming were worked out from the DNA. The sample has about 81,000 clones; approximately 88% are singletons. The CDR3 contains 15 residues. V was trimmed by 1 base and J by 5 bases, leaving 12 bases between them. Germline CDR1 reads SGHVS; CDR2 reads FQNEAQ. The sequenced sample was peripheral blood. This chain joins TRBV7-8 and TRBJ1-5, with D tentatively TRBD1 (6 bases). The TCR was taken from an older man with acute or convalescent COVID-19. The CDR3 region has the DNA TGTGCCAGCAGCTTAGGCGGGGGCAATTATCAGCCCCAGCATTTT. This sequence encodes CASSLGGGNYQPQHF.